A single sample gave rise to the 27 T cell receptor beta chains below, sequenced in a study of T cell changes during pregnancy in multiple sclerosis. Some clones are missing from TCRdb's copy, which holds only in-frame ones; the method was immunoSEQ multiplex PCR. The table shows about 38,000 clones, with 80% to 95% occurring only once. Specimen: CD4+ T cells from peripheral blood mononuclear cells, collected after pregnancy. These receptors all stem from a female donor in good health, enrolled as a control in a pregnancy study.

The chain combines TRBV5-3 with TRBJ1-1, with no clear D. TRBV5-3 is given ORF status, its function remaining uncertain. Trimming cost V 4 bases and J 7 bases, with 14 bases left between them. This CDR3 contains 13 residues. CDR3 nucleotide sequence: TGTGCCAGAAGCCGACACCTGGAGGGTGAAGCTTTCTTT. It is translated as CARSRHLEGEAFF.

This rearrangement joins TRBV19 to TRBJ1-1; 9 bases are shared with TRBD1. The trim removed 4 bases at V and 5 bases at J, leaving 5 bases unmatched. Germline lookup yields CDR1 LNHDA and CDR2 SQIVND (reference sequence). This CDR3 has 14 residues. CDR3 sequence: CASSRGQGMTEAFF. CDR3 in DNA: TGTGCCAGTAGTAGAGGACAGGGGATGACTGAAGCTTTCTTT.

The V call is TRBV18, the J call TRBJ1-2, with 8 bases fitting TRBD1. The CDR3 spans 13 residues. The V gene's germline CDR1 is KGHSH and CDR2 LQKENI. Trimming took 2 bases from V and 8 from J; bases not matched to a gene: 4. This chain's CDR3 is CASSPTDRGGYTF. The CDR3 bases are TGTGCCAGCTCACCAACCGACAGGGGCGGCTACACCTTC.

The rearrangement links TRBV2 to TRBJ1-1, with unresolved D. Germline assignment: CDR1 SNHLY and CDR2 FYNNEI. This CDR3 contains 14 residues. V lost 6 bases to trimming and J lost 0 bases, with 11 bases between them. The CDR3 sequence: CASSVAVMNTEAFF. As DNA, the CDR3 is TGTGCCAGCAGCGTGGCGGTCATGAACACTGAAGCTTTCTTT.

The chain has TRBV10-3 and TRBJ2-7; D remains unclear. V gave up 4 bases and J gave up 0 bases, with 4 bases separating them. The CDR3 length is 12 residues. CDR1 is ENHRY, CDR2 SYGVKD, per germline. The DNA of the CDR3 is TGTGCCATCAGTGTACTCTCCTACGAGCAGTACTTC. It codes for CAISVLSYEQYF.

This clone was recorded once. The chain employs TRBV2 and TRBJ1-1, with D unclear. V was trimmed by 4 bases and J by 7 bases, leaving 10 bases between them. The germline V gene has CDR1 SNHLY and CDR2 FYNNEI. The CDR3 runs to 12 residues. CDR3 residues: CASSVQYSEAFF. The CDR3 DNA is TGTGCCAGCAGTGTACAGTACAGTGAAGCTTTCTTT.

The chain combines TRBV6-5 with TRBJ1-2, with D tentatively TRBD1 (6 bases). CDR3 length: 16 amino acids. Trimming cost V 1 base and J 0 bases, with 12 bases left between them. The germline gives CDR1 MNHEY, CDR2 SVGAGI. Written as DNA, the CDR3 is TGTGCCAGCAGTTACTTTCAGGGGATTTCTAACTATGGCTACACCTTC. Translation: CASSYFQGISNYGYTF.

The chain recombines TRBV28 with TRBJ1-5, with TRBD1 as a possible D gene (6 bases). With 3 bases removed from V and 6 bases from J, the gap between germline ends came to 12 bases. Germline-derived CDR1 and CDR2 are MDHEN and SYDVKM. CDR3 size: 14 residues. CDR3 sequence: CASSFWGLGQPQHF. The CDR3 nucleotides are TGTGCCAGCAGTTTTTGGGGGCTAGGTCAGCCCCAGCATTTT.

The chain uses TRBV6-5 and TRBJ2-7; a possible D gene is TRBD2 (5 bases). Germline V lookup: CDR1 MNHEY, CDR2 SVGAGI. Trimming pared 6 bases from V and 3 bases from J, leaving 12 bases between. This CDR3 comprises 13 residues. CDR3 DNA sequence: TGTGCCAGCAGACAGAGCGGTCGCTACGAGCAGTACTTC. It translates to CASRQSGRYEQYF.

V and J are TRBV11-2 and TRBJ1-2, with 8 nucleotides matching TRBD1. V was pared by 3 bases and J by 6 bases, with 6 bases of the junction left unmatched. The CDR3 is made up of 14 amino acids. CDR1 is SGHAT and CDR2 is FQNNGV in the germline V gene. CDR3 sequence: CASSLGQGADGYTF. The CDR3 region has the DNA TGTGCCAGCAGCTTGGGGCAGGGGGCGGATGGCTACACCTTC.

The chain couples TRBV7-8 to TRBJ2-7; D may be TRBD2 (6 bases). Germline V gene sequence: CDR1 SGHVS, CDR2 FQNEAQ. This CDR3 is built from 13 residues. Trimming took 5 bases from V and 6 from J, leaving 14 bases between them. DNA for the CDR3: TGTGCCAGCAGCCGCGGGACTCTGGGCGAGCAGTACTTC. It encodes CASSRGTLGEQYF. The variable domain in full, with the rest retrieved from reference TRBV7-8 and TRBJ2-7, is GAGVSQSPRYKVAKRGQDVALRCDPISGHVSLFWYQQALGQGPEFLTYFQNEAQLDKSGLPSDRFFAERPEGSVSTLKIQRTQQEDSAVYLCASSRGTLGEQYFGPGTRLTVT.

The J gene is TRBJ2-1, the V gene TRBV2, with 7 bases identical to TRBD1. CDR3 length: 12 residues. V was pared by 6 bases and J by 6 bases, with 2 bases of the junction left unmatched. Germline loops: CDR1 SNHLY, CDR2 FYNNEI. The CDR3 loop is CASSGDSNEQFF. The CDR3 nucleotides are TGTGCCAGCAGCGGGGACAGCAATGAGCAGTTCTTC.

The J gene is TRBJ2-7, the V gene TRBV18; possibly TRBD2 for D (5 bases). Trimming removed 6 bases from V and 7 bases from J, with 16 bases in between. This CDR3 contains 13 residues. Germline CDR1 is KGHSH and CDR2 is LQKENI. CDR3 DNA sequence: TGTGCCAGCTCTTTTCACGAGGGAGTTGAGCAGTACTTC. Amino acids: CASSFHEGVEQYF.

This clone has just one count. The V call is TRBV27, the J call TRBJ2-2, with 12 bases lining up with TRBD2. V lost 6 bases, J lost 8 bases, and 19 bases stayed unmatched. The CDR3 spans 19 residues. Germline V gives CDR1 MNHEY, CDR2 SMNVEV (reference sequence). CDR3 loop: CASRGRVFLAGGPAGELFF. The CDR3 bases are TGTGCCAGCAGGGGCAGGGTCTTCCTAGCGGGAGGGCCGGCAGGGGAGCTGTTTTTT.

This rearrangement joins TRBV7-9 to TRBJ2-7; 7 bases agree with TRBD2. The germline V gene has CDR1 SEHNR and CDR2 FQNEAQ (reference sequence). There are 15 residues in the CDR3. J lost 0 bases, V lost 5 bases, and 7 bases had no gene match. CDR3 in amino acids: CASSPPRGSSYEQYF. DNA of the CDR3: TGTGCCAGCAGCCCCCCCCGCGGGAGCTCCTACGAGCAGTACTTC.

The chain joins TRBV14 to TRBJ2-5, with D possibly matching TRBD2 (6 bases). V lost 4 bases to trimming and J lost 5 bases, with 11 bases between them. Germline CDR1 reads SGHDN; CDR2 reads FVKESK. The CDR3 is made up of 13 amino acids. The CDR3 DNA is TGTGCCAGCAGCCGAGGACTATTGGAGACCCAGTACTTC. It is translated as CASSRGLLETQYF. Combining the CDR3 with reference TRBV14 and TRBJ2-5 gives the whole variable domain EAGVTQFPSHSVIEKGQTVTLRCDPISGHDNLYWYRRVMGKEIKFLLHFVKESKQDESGMPNNRFLAERTGGTYSTLKVQPAELEDSGVYFCASSRGLLETQYFGPGTRLLVL.

V is TRBV15 and J is TRBJ2-7; D unresolved. Deletions cut 3 bases from V and 7 bases from J, with 13 bases between. Germline CDR1 reads LNHNV; CDR2 reads YYDKDF (reference sequence). The CDR3 sequence is 13 residues long. DNA of the CDR3: TGTGCCACCAGCAGTGAGTTTTCTTTGGAGCAGTACTTC. Its protein is CATSSEFSLEQYF.

The chain couples TRBV10-3 to TRBJ2-7; 8 bases fit TRBD1. V shed 10 bases, J shed 3 bases, and the junction held 8 bases outside the gene matches. The CDR3 totals 13 residues. Per germline, CDR1 ENHRY and CDR2 SYGVKD. The CDR3: CATRGLTIYEQYF. CDR3 DNA sequence: TGTGCCACCAGGGGGCTGACAATCTACGAGCAGTACTTC.

The chain joins TRBV6-5 to TRBJ2-7, with D possibly matching TRBD1 (6 bases). Germline values: CDR1 MNHEY, CDR2 SVGAGI. CDR3 length equals 14 residues. V shed 4 bases and J shed 2 bases, with 12 bases lying between them. The CDR3 DNA follows: TGTGCCAGCAGTTCAGGGGCTTCCGCCTACGAGCAGTACTTC. Protein product: CASSSGASAYEQYF.

This clone was observed once. The genes are TRBV30 and TRBJ2-1; 7 bases match TRBD2. Per germline, CDR1 GTSNPN and CDR2 SVGIG (reference sequence). There are 15 residues in the CDR3. J gave up 4 bases and V 0 bases, and 6 bases lay outside the gene matches. The CDR3 region is CAWSVMGGIYNEQFF. CDR3 bases: TGTGCCTGGAGTGTAATGGGGGGGATTTACAATGAGCAGTTCTTC.

This clone was seen once. The V gene is TRBV4-2, the J gene TRBJ2-6, with TRBD1 identical over 9 bases. J was trimmed by 0 bases and V by 1 base; bases with no gene match: 7. CDR1 LGHNA and CDR2 YNFKEQ come from the germline V gene. The length of the CDR3 is 19 residues. The CDR3, as DNA: TGTGCCAGCAGCCAAGGGACGGGACAGGGATTCTCTGGGGCCAACGTCCTGACTTTC. Its translation: CASSQGTGQGFSGANVLTF.

This sequence joins TRBV30 and TRBJ1-5, with a weak D call TRBD1 (6 bases). The length of the CDR3 is 16 residues. Germline V CDR1 and CDR2: GTSNPN, SVGIG (reference sequence). The V gene lost 3 bases and the J gene lost 0 bases, with 15 bases spanning the gap. The CDR3 loop is CAWSDGQLYSNQPQHF. DNA of the CDR3: TGTGCCTGGAGCGACGGACAGCTCTATAGCAATCAGCCCCAGCATTTT.

The chain employs TRBV18 and TRBJ1-1; TRBD1 agrees at 8 bases. CDR1 and CDR2 from the germline V gene are KGHSH and LQKENI. This CDR3 is 17 amino acids long. Germline trimming cut 4 bases from V and 3 bases from J; bases unmatched to any gene: 13. The CDR3, as DNA: TGTGCCAGCTCACTGGACAGGGTGGGACTTGGGGACACTGAAGCTTTCTTT. It codes for CASSLDRVGLGDTEAFF.

The sample holds one count of this clone. The V and J genes are TRBV30 and TRBJ1-4; D not resolved. The CDR3 is made up of 14 amino acids. CDR1 is GTSNPN, CDR2 SVGIG, per germline (reference sequence). Trimming took 2 bases from V and 5 from J, leaving 12 bases between them. CDR3 sequence: CAWSPGMPNEKLFF. The CDR3 DNA sequence: TGTGCCTGGAGTCCCGGGATGCCAAATGAAAAACTGTTTTTT.

The J gene is TRBJ1-6, the V gene TRBV7-2; D is ambiguous. The germline CDR1 and CDR2 sequences are SGHTA and FQGNSA. The length of the CDR3 is 12 residues. Trimming took 2 bases from V and 7 from J, leaving 3 bases between them. The CDR3 DNA sequence: TGTGCCAGCAGCTTACCAAATTCACCCCTCCACTTT. Translated, it gives CASSLPNSPLHF.

This chain uses TRBV9 with TRBJ2-2; 8 nucleotides match TRBD1. Trimming removed 4 bases from V and 4 bases from J; junction bases left unmatched: 9. Germline V lookup: CDR1 SGDLS, CDR2 YYNGEE. The CDR3 is 16 amino acids. The CDR3 loop reads CASSFGQGEGTGELFF. In DNA form, the CDR3 reads TGTGCCAGCAGCTTCGGACAGGGAGAAGGCACCGGGGAGCTGTTTTTT. Supplemented by reference TRBV9 and TRBJ2-2, the full variable domain reads DSGVTQTPKHLITATGQRVTLRCSPRSGDLSVYWYQQSLDQGLQFLIQYYNGEERAKGNILERFSAQQFPDLHSELNLSSLELGDSALYFCASSFGQGEGTGELFFGEGSRLTVL.

This chain joins TRBV4-2 and TRBJ2-1, with 9 bases matching TRBD2. The CDR3 has 16 residues. Germline assignment: CDR1 LGHNA and CDR2 YNFKEQ. Trimming at V came to 0 bases and at J to 10 bases, leaving 10 bases not matched to a gene. The CDR3 here is CASSQDWGLAASEQFF. CDR3 sequence (DNA): TGTGCCAGCAGCCAAGATTGGGGACTAGCAGCGTCCGAGCAGTTCTTC.